This entry lists 30 T cell receptor beta chains sequenced from one sample in a study of shared clonotypes between healthy human individuals. Measured with immunoSEQ multiplex PCR; TCRdb has only the in-frame clones, and not every one. The data contain about 990,000 clones, approximately 80% of them singletons. The sequencing input was memory CD4+ T cells from PBMCs. Subset of the sample: CD45RA-negative fraction. The receptors come from a young man in good health. Some clones in this sample may be carry-over from other donors' samples.

Concerning this clone itself: The identical CDR3 is also encoded by other nucleotide sequences in the sample. The genes are TRBV18 and TRBJ2-2; D is uncertain. The V end was cut by 2 bases, the J end by 3 bases, with 4 bases between. From germline, CDR1 is KGHSH and CDR2 LQKENI. This CDR3 region has 13 residues. The CDR3 loop reads CASSPGDTGELFF. CDR3 coding DNA: TGTGCCAGCTCACCAGGGGACACCGGGGAGCTGTTTTTT.

The chain joins TRBV4-2 to TRBJ2-5, with a tentative D call TRBD2 (6 bases). The length of the CDR3 is 18 residues. Germline V gives CDR1 LGHNA, CDR2 YNFKEQ. V was shortened by 5 bases and J by 0 bases, with 22 bases between the two germline ends. In nucleotides, the CDR3 is TGTGCCAGCAGCTTCGGTATCCGTTCTAGCGCATACCAAGAGACCCAGTACTTC. Its translation is CASSFGIRSSAYQETQYF.

J is TRBJ2-1 and V is TRBV7-6; 8 bases are a match to TRBD2. V was clipped by 7 bases and J by 7 bases; unmatched bases: 15. The CDR3 totals 16 residues. Germline CDR1 reads SGHVS; CDR2 reads FNYEAQ. The CDR3 DNA is TGTGCCAGCACCCAACCGTGGGGCGGGAGGAGGAATGAGCAGTTCTTC. It encodes CASTQPWGGRRNEQFF.

This clone has a single count. The rearrangement joins TRBV7-2 to TRBJ2-7; D possibly corresponds to TRBD2 (6 bases). Germline CDR1 is SGHTA and CDR2 is FQGNSA. V was trimmed by 8 bases and J by 4 bases, leaving 12 bases between them. The length of the CDR3 is 12 residues. The CDR3 bases are TGTGCCAGCGCACGGGGGACGTACGAGCAGTACTTC. Amino acid sequence: CASARGTYEQYF. The whole variable domain, remainder taken from reference TRBV7-2 and TRBJ2-7, is GAGVSQSPSNKVTEKGKDVELRCDPISGHTALYWYRQSLGQGLEFLIYFQGNSAPDKSGLPSDRFSAERTGGSVSTLTIQRTQQEDSAVYLCASARGTYEQYFGPGTRLTVT.

This rearrangement joins TRBV28 to TRBJ2-3; D might be TRBD2 (6 bases). The CDR3 loop spans 15 amino acids. Germline V gene sequence: CDR1 MDHEN, CDR2 SYDVKM. Deletions cut 6 bases from V and 5 bases from J, with 18 bases between. In DNA, the CDR3 is TGTGCCAGCAGCCTTCTACGGAGGGCCGGAGATACGCAGTATTTT. Amino acid sequence: CASSLLRRAGDTQYF.

This chain joins TRBV5-1 and TRBJ2-3; the match to TRBD2 covers 9 bases. The CDR3 consists of 18 residues. Germline V gives CDR1 SGHRS, CDR2 YFSETQ. V dropped 0 bases and J dropped 2; count of bases not matched to a gene: 10. The CDR3 here is CASSLAGREGRVTDTQYF. The CDR3 nucleotides are TGCGCCAGCAGCTTGGCCGGGCGGGAGGGCCGCGTCACAGATACGCAGTATTTT.

This clone was counted a few times. As DNA, the CDR3 is TGTGCCAGCAGCCCCCAGGGGCGACCCTCTGGAAACACCATATATTTT. This codes for CASSPQGRPSGNTIYF. The V gene is TRBV14, the J gene TRBJ1-3, with D perhaps matching TRBD1 (6 bases). The V and J ends lost 4 bases and 0 bases respectively, with 13 bases between them. This CDR3 contains 16 residues. Germline-derived CDR1 and CDR2 are SGHDN and FVKESK.

The V and J genes are TRBV28 and TRBJ2-1; weak D call: TRBD2 (5 bases). The germline V gene encodes CDR1 MDHEN and CDR2 SYDVKM. Trimming removed 2 bases from V and 8 bases from J, with 16 bases in between. The CDR3 is made up of 15 amino acids. In DNA, the CDR3 is TGTGCCAGCAGTTTAGGCGGGTGGGGAATGGATGAGCAGTTCTTC. Amino acid sequence: CASSLGGWGMDEQFF.

This rearrangement joins TRBV6-5 to TRBJ1-2; D is unclear. CDR3 length equals 14 residues. The V end lost 5 bases, the J end lost 4 bases, and 14 bases lay between the germline ends. Germline CDR1 is MNHEY and CDR2 is SVGAGI. This CDR3 reads CASSPATYGYGYTF. DNA for the CDR3: TGTGCCAGCAGTCCAGCCACGTACGGCTATGGCTACACCTTC.

The chain has TRBV5-1 and TRBJ1-3; no definite D call. CDR1 and CDR2 from the germline V gene are SGHRS and YFSETQ. Trimming stripped 0 bases from V and 4 bases from J, with 11 bases between. The CDR3 is made up of 15 amino acids. For the CDR3, the DNA is TGCGCCAGCAGCTTGGACAGTGGAGGCGGAAACACCATATATTTT. Protein product: CASSLDSGGGNTIYF.

The rearrangement joins TRBV6-5 to TRBJ2-5; D is possibly TRBD1 (5 bases). The CDR3 is 13 residues long. Deletions cut 6 bases from V and 9 bases from J, with 17 bases between. The V gene's germline CDR1 is MNHEY and CDR2 SVGAGI. The CDR3 loop reads CASSPTGFGAQYF. The CDR3 DNA follows: TGTGCCAGCAGCCCAACAGGATTTGGGGCCCAGTACTTC.

This clone has ten or more counts. The chain is built from TRBV19 and TRBJ1-2; no firm D call. The V gene's germline CDR1 is LNHDA and CDR2 SQIVND (reference sequence). The V and J ends lost 4 bases and 6 bases respectively, with 12 bases between them. The CDR3 contains 13 residues. The DNA for the CDR3 is TGTGCCAGTAGTAGAGGTCCGGGAGATGGCTACACCTTC. It encodes CASSRGPGDGYTF.

V is TRBV28 and J is TRBJ2-1, with TRBD1 as a possible D gene (7 bases). V shed 7 bases and J shed 6 bases, with 19 bases lying between them. This CDR3 has 15 residues. The germline gives CDR1 MDHEN, CDR2 SYDVKM. The CDR3 loop reads CASKEGGSGGNEQFF. CDR3 bases: TGTGCCAGCAAGGAGGGAGGTTCAGGGGGCAATGAGCAGTTCTTC.

The chain recombines TRBV7-2 with TRBJ2-3; D remains unclear. This CDR3 contains 11 residues. Deletions cut 6 bases from V and 6 bases from J, with 7 bases between. Germline assignment: CDR1 SGHTA and CDR2 FQGNSA. This CDR3 reads CASRLGDTQYF. The CDR3 region has the DNA TGTGCCAGCAGACTGGGGGATACGCAGTATTTT. Variable domain in full (rest from reference TRBV7-2 and TRBJ2-3): GAGVSQSPSNKVTEKGKDVELRCDPISGHTALYWYRQSLGQGLEFLIYFQGNSAPDKSGLPSDRFSAERTGGSVSTLTIQRTQQEDSAVYLCASRLGDTQYFGPGTRLTVL.

This chain connects TRBV28 to TRBJ2-1; 9 nucleotides match TRBD2. The V and J ends lost 9 bases and 4 bases, in that order; junction bases with no gene match: 10. Germline loops: CDR1 MDHEN, CDR2 SYDVKM. The CDR3 consists of 15 residues. The CDR3 DNA reads TGTGCCAGTCACTCTAGCGGGATTTCTTACAATGAGCAGTTCTTC. Protein product: CASHSSGISYNEQFF.

The chain joins TRBV20-1 to TRBJ2-1, with D perhaps matching TRBD2 (6 bases). CDR1 is DFQATT and CDR2 is SNEGSKA in the germline V gene (reference sequence). CDR3 size: 10 residues. The V gene lost 7 bases and the J gene lost 7 bases, with 8 bases spanning the gap. CDR3 amino acids: CSVAANEQFF. In DNA form, the CDR3 reads TGCAGTGTAGCGGCTAATGAGCAGTTCTTC.

The gene calls are TRBV19 and TRBJ2-1; the match to TRBD2 covers 7 bases. V gave up 4 bases and J gave up 4 bases; unmatched junction bases: 1. Per the germline V gene, CDR1 is LNHDA and CDR2 is SQIVND (reference sequence). The CDR3 has 13 amino acids. CDR3 DNA: TGTGCCAGTAGTACGGGAGGATACAATGAGCAGTTCTTC. Translating it yields CASSTGGYNEQFF.

This clone was detected a few times. The chain couples TRBV28 to TRBJ2-1; TRBD2 matches at 12 bases. V dropped 6 bases and J dropped 5; count of bases not matched to a gene: 8. Germline V lookup: CDR1 MDHEN, CDR2 SYDVKM. The CDR3 has 16 residues. The CDR3 region has the DNA TGTGCCAGCAGCGACCCGGGACTAGCGGGCCACAATGAGCAGTTCTTC. It is translated as CASSDPGLAGHNEQFF.

CDR3 nucleotide sequence: TGTGCCAGTAGTATAGCGGTCGGGGCCCTGGGGCAGCCCCAGCATTTT. Translated, it gives CASSIAVGALGQPQHF. V and J are TRBV19 and TRBJ1-5, with D tentatively TRBD1 (5 bases). Trimming cost V 1 base and J 7 bases, with 17 bases left between them. The CDR3 runs 16 residues. Germline CDR1 and CDR2: LNHDA and SQIVND (reference sequence).

This sequence joins TRBV28 and TRBJ2-3, with 8 bases aligning to TRBD2. Germline-derived CDR1 and CDR2 are MDHEN and SYDVKM. The CDR3 is 17 residues long. V dropped 3 bases and J dropped 6; count of bases not matched to a gene: 14. The CDR3 region is CASSFGIVSSGSDTQYF. CDR3 DNA: TGTGCCAGCAGTTTCGGTATCGTGTCTAGCGGGTCGGATACGCAGTATTTT.

This clone has a handful of counts. Other nucleotide sequences from this sample produce the same CDR3. The V and J genes are TRBV28 and TRBJ2-7, with TRBD2 identical over 8 bases. The germline gives CDR1 MDHEN, CDR2 SYDVKM. CDR3 length: 16 amino acids. Germline trimming cut 3 bases from V and 0 bases from J; bases unmatched to any gene: 7. The CDR3 DNA reads as TGTGCCAGCAGTTTCTCTCTAGCGGGTCTCTCCTACGAGCAGTACTTC. Translation: CASSFSLAGLSYEQYF.

The chain has TRBV4-1 and TRBJ2-5; D gene ambiguous. In germline, CDR1 is MGHRA, CDR2 YSYEKL. Trimming took off 2 bases at V and 11 bases at J, with 18 bases between the two ends. The CDR3 is 14 amino acids. CDR3 region: CASSQTSGDLEQYF. The CDR3 DNA follows: TGCGCCAGCAGCCAAACTTCTGGGGATCTGGAGCAGTACTTC.

The chain couples TRBV15 to TRBJ2-1, with 11 bases identical to TRBD1. In germline, CDR1 is LNHNV, CDR2 YYDKDF (reference sequence). The V and J ends lost 0 bases and 6 bases, in that order; junction bases with no gene match: 4. The CDR3 spans 16 residues. This CDR3 reads CATSRDHGTGGNEQFF. DNA for the CDR3: TGTGCCACCAGCAGAGATCACGGGACAGGGGGCAATGAGCAGTTCTTC.

V gene TRBV9 combines with J gene TRBJ2-1; 7 bases map to TRBD2. After removal of 3 bases from V and 7 bases from J, the junction contained 7 bases not matched to a gene. Per the germline V gene, CDR1 is SGDLS and CDR2 is YYNGEE. This CDR3 spans 14 amino acids. The CDR3 DNA follows: TGTGCCAGCAGCGGTCACGGGGGGAGGAATGAGCAGTTCTTC. Translated, it gives CASSGHGGRNEQFF.

The V call is TRBV7-8, the J call TRBJ2-3; no reliable D call. The CDR3 is made up of 13 amino acids. Germline V gene data show CDR1 as SGHVS and CDR2 as FQNEAQ. V gave up 4 bases and J gave up 4 bases, with 9 bases separating them. The CDR3 DNA reads TGTGCCAGCAGCTACGACTTATCAGATACGCAGTATTTT. This translates into CASSYDLSDTQYF. Full variable domain (remainder filled in from reference TRBV7-8 and TRBJ2-3): GAGVSQSPRYKVAKRGQDVALRCDPISGHVSLFWYQQALGQGPEFLTYFQNEAQLDKSGLPSDRFFAERPEGSVSTLKIQRTQQEDSAVYLCASSYDLSDTQYFGPGTRLTVL.

The chain recombines TRBV7-9 with TRBJ1-3; 7 bases line up with TRBD1. V dropped 6 bases and J dropped 2; count of bases not matched to a gene: 4. CDR1 is SEHNR, CDR2 FQNEAQ, per germline (reference sequence). The CDR3 totals 14 residues. Written as DNA, the CDR3 is TGTGCCAGCAGTCCAGGGGGAGCTGGAAACACCATATATTTT. As protein: CASSPGGAGNTIYF.

The chain uses TRBV7-7 and TRBJ2-1; 12 bases align to TRBD2. This CDR3 is 15 amino acids long. With V trimmed by 5 bases and J by 5 bases, 4 bases remained unmatched. Germline V gene lookup returns CDR1 SSHAT and CDR2 FNYEAQ (reference sequence). CDR3 in DNA: TGTGCCAGCAGCCGCGGACTAGCGGGAAACAATGAGCAGTTCTTC. Its protein is CASSRGLAGNNEQFF. Full variable domain (outside the CDR3, taken from reference TRBV7-7 and TRBJ2-1): GAGVSQSPRYKVTKRGQDVTLRCDPISSHATLYWYQQALGQGPEFLTYFNYEAQPDKSGLPSDRFSAERPEGSISTLTIQRTEQRDSAMYRCASSRGLAGNNEQFFGPGTRLTVL.

This rearrangement joins TRBV10-3 to TRBJ1-4, with D hard to call. CDR3 size: 16 residues. Germline CDR1 reads ENHRY; CDR2 reads SYGVKD. Trimming left V 0 bases short and J 10 bases short, with 18 bases between. The CDR3 region is CAISESPINGKGKLFF. CDR3 coding DNA: TGTGCCATCAGTGAGTCCCCGATAAACGGGAAGGGAAAACTGTTTTTT.

The table lists this clone with many counts. The chain uses TRBV5-1 and TRBJ1-2; 9 bases agree with TRBD1. The CDR3 length is 13 residues. V shed 4 bases, J shed 10 bases, and the junction held 8 bases outside the gene matches. CDR1 is SGHRS and CDR2 is YFSETQ in the germline V gene. CDR3 DNA sequence: TGCGCCAGCAGCCTGGGACAGGGTCCTCCCTACACCTTC. It translates to CASSLGQGPPYTF.

This sequence joins TRBV5-1 and TRBJ2-5, with D possibly called TRBD1 or TRBD2 (5 bases each). V dropped 0 bases and J dropped 5 bases, with 11 bases sitting between them. The CDR3 consists of 14 residues. CDR1 SGHRS and CDR2 YFSETQ come from the germline V gene. The CDR3 reads CASSLALGAETQYF. The CDR3 nucleotides read TGCGCCAGCAGCTTGGCACTAGGGGCCGAGACCCAGTACTTC.